Below are 18 T cell receptor beta chains sequenced from a single sample in a study of CD8+CD57+ T cells in acquired aplastic anemia. Genomic DNA was employed as the template in profiling TCR beta VDJ and CDR3. TCRdb reanalysed the reads using MiXCR and keeps one entry per CDR3 protein. The sample carries some 150,000 distinct CDR3 sequences, 40% to 45% recorded once. Source material: sorted CD4+, CD8+, or CD8+CD57+ T cells (not recorded which) from PBMCs. Every receptor here comes from a human donor in good health, serving as a control.

This clonotype was detected many times. The chain employs TRBV24-1 and TRBJ2-2; no clear D. V dropped 5 bases and J dropped 2 bases, with 5 bases sitting between them. The CDR3 contains 13 residues. The germline V gene encodes CDR1 KGHDR and CDR2 SFDVKD. CDR3 sequence: CATSGGNTGELFF. CDR3 nucleotide sequence: TGTGCCACCAGTGGCGGCAACACCGGGGAGCTGTTTTTT.

Comment on this clonotype: This CDR3 is missing its conserved last phenylalanine or tryptophan, likely due to a read error. It is unclear where the CDR3 begins or ends on the DNA, so no DNA is shown, and the CDR3 is as TCRdb lists it. This chain uses TRBV7-6 with TRBJ1-2; TRBD1, the table's D call, lacks a check against the DNA. Germline loops: CDR1 SGHVS, CDR2 FNYEAQ. Termini included, the CDR3 measures 10 amino acids. The CDR3 sequence: CASSSEWRPL.

In its sample, this clonotype was seen once. The CDR3 coding sequence is TGTGCCAGCAGGCCAAACCAGGGAGGTTCACCCCTCCACTTT. As protein: CASRPNQGGSPLHF. This chain links TRBV6-1 with TRBJ1-6, with D possibly matching TRBD1 (5 bases). V gave up 6 bases and J gave up 9 bases, with 15 bases separating them. The CDR3 length is 14 residues. Germline CDR1 reads MNHNS; CDR2 reads SASEGT.

This clonotype has a handful of counts. One end of the junction is discordant with germline, which a read error may explain. The J gene is TRBJ1-2, the V gene TRBV6-1; tentatively, D is TRBD1 (5 bases). The germline CDR1 and CDR2 sequences are MNHNS and SASEGT. The CDR3 is 13 amino acids. The CDR3 DNA reads TGTGCCAGCAGGGGTATAACAGGATATGGCTACGCCTTC. Protein: CASRGITGYGYAF.

The V gene is TRBV7-9, the J gene TRBJ2-7, with D possibly being TRBD2 (5 bases). This CDR3 comprises 12 residues. The V end was cut by 5 bases, the J end by 5 bases, with 10 bases between. The germline V gene encodes CDR1 SEHNR and CDR2 FQNEAQ (reference sequence). The CDR3 DNA is TGTGCCAGCAGCCGACCGGGGAACGAGCAGTACTTC. It is translated as CASSRPGNEQYF.

V usage is TRBV11-1 and J usage is TRBJ2-1; 9 bases map to TRBD1. Germline CDR1 and CDR2: SGHAT and FQDESV (reference sequence). The CDR3 consists of 15 residues. Losses at the gene ends were 5 bases for V and 3 bases for J; bases not matched to a gene: 5. The CDR3 coding sequence is TGTGCCAGCAGCCCCTCGGGACAGGGCTACAATGAGCAGTTCTTC. This encodes CASSPSGQGYNEQFF. Full variable domain (missing parts from reference TRBV11-1 and TRBJ2-1): EAEVAQSPRYKITEKSQAVAFWCDPISGHATLYWYRQILGQGPELLVQFQDESVVDDSQLPKDRFSAERLKGVDSTLKIQPAELGDSAMYLCASSPSGQGYNEQFFGPGTRLTVL.

This clonotype was detected only once. The rearrangement joins TRBV10-3 to TRBJ2-3, with D perhaps matching TRBD1 (5 bases). Trimming pared 3 bases from V and 1 base from J, leaving 8 bases between. CDR3 length: 14 amino acids. The germline CDR1 and CDR2 sequences are ENHRY and SYGVKD. Here the CDR3 reads CAISDWGGTDTQYF. The CDR3 DNA follows: TGTGCCATCAGTGATTGGGGCGGCACAGATACGCAGTATTTT.

On this clonotype: One end of the junction fails to match germline, which may point to a read error. This chain links TRBV12-3 or TRBV12-4 with TRBJ1-3; perhaps TRBD1 as D (6 bases). The CDR3 runs to 18 residues. CDR3: CASRGPLGQFRRSNTTYF. CDR3 in DNA: TGTGCCAGCAGAGGCCCTCTCGGACAGTTCAGGAGGTCGAACACCACATATTTT.

This clonotype has a count of ten or more. The CDR3 loop reads CAISLSYGYTF. Written as DNA, the CDR3 is TGTGCCATAAGTCTGAGCTATGGCTACACCTTC. This sequence joins TRBV10-3 and TRBJ1-2; no clear D gene. The CDR3 sequence is 11 residues long. Germline CDR1 ENHRY, CDR2 SYGVKD. With 9 bases removed from V and 4 bases from J, the gap between germline ends came to 9 bases.

This clonotype has only a few counts. At one of its ends the junction is not consistent with the germline gene, which may arise from a read error. The chain recombines TRBV6-1 with TRBJ1-1; 10 bases align to TRBD1. CDR1 MNHNS and CDR2 SASEGT come from the germline V gene. The CDR3 consists of 15 residues. The CDR3 loop is CTSSDRTGGNTEAFF. CDR3 DNA: TGTACCAGCAGTGATAGGACAGGGGGTAACACTGAAGCTTTCTTT.

This clonotype was found many times. The chain combines TRBV30 with TRBJ1-2; D remains ambiguous. CDR3 length: 15 amino acids. Trimming removed 7 bases from V and 1 base from J, with 19 bases in between. CDR1 is GTSNPN and CDR2 is SVGIG in the germline V gene (reference sequence). The DNA for the CDR3 is TGTGCCTTCCGTTATGGCGTCTCAATTAACTATGGCTACACCTTC. Residues: CAFRYGVSINYGYTF.

This clonotype was picked up one time. A much bigger clone sits one base away, suggesting this may be a read error. The rearrangement links TRBV11-2 to TRBJ1-1, with D uncertain. Germline CDR1 is SGHAT and CDR2 is FQNNGV. CDR3 length: 14 residues. The DNA for the CDR3 is TGTGCCAGCAGCTTAGAAGTTCGGGTGACTGAAGCTCTCTTT. Translating gives CASSLEVRVTEALF.

The V gene is TRBV2, the J gene TRBJ2-1; maybe TRBD1 (5 bases). This CDR3 is 15 amino acids long. V was trimmed by 4 bases and J by 0 bases, leaving 10 bases between them. CDR1 SNHLY and CDR2 FYNNEI come from the germline V gene. As DNA, the CDR3 is TGTGCCAGCAGTGGGGGCAGCAGCTCCTACAATGAGCAGTTCTTC. As protein: CASSGGSSSYNEQFF.

This clonotype was seen ten or more times. The V gene is TRBV5-1, the J gene TRBJ1-1, with D possibly TRBD1 on 5 matching bases. The V end was cut by 4 bases, the J end by 7 bases, with 29 bases between. Germline CDR1 is SGHRS and CDR2 is YFSETQ. This CDR3 comprises 18 residues. Here the CDR3 DNA reads TGCGCCAGCAGCCGGGTTCGGGGGACGTTGGGGTTGGAGGGTGAAGCTTTCTTT. It encodes CASSRVRGTLGLEGEAFF.

This clonotype appeared once. Since no conserved phenylalanine or tryptophan closes the CDR3, a read error is the likely cause. The J gene is TRBJ1-2, the V gene TRBV20-1; D not certain. Per the germline V gene, CDR1 is DFQATT and CDR2 is SNEGSKA (reference sequence). CDR3 length equals 14 residues. V dropped 3 bases and J dropped 4 bases, with 15 bases sitting between them. CDR3 nucleotide sequence: TGCAGTGCTAGCTTCCAATCGCCAACCTATGGCTACACCCTC. Translation: CSASFQSPTYGYTL.

This clonotype has ten or more counts. This rearrangement joins TRBV24-1 to TRBJ1-2; no firm D call. Germline lookup yields CDR1 KGHDR and CDR2 SFDVKD. V lost 5 bases and J 2 bases, leaving 11 bases between the germline ends. The CDR3 is made up of 14 amino acids. As DNA, the CDR3 is TGTGCCACCAGTGCCCTCGACACCAACTATGGCTACACCTTC. Translating gives CATSALDTNYGYTF.

Turning to this clonotype: Being one base from a much bigger clone, this may be a read error. V is TRBV12-3 or TRBV12-4 and J is TRBJ1-5; D perhaps matches TRBD1 (5 bases). This CDR3 contains 13 residues. CDR3 region: CASGLGQNQPQHF. CDR3 in DNA: TGTGCCAGCGGTTTAGGACAAAATCAGCCCCAGCATTTT.

The chain joins TRBV2 to TRBJ2-5; the D gene is possibly TRBD2 (7 bases). The CDR3 totals 14 residues. Trimming took off 7 bases at V and 0 bases at J, with 12 bases between the two ends. CDR1 and CDR2 (germline): SNHLY, FYNNEI. Here the CDR3 DNA reads TGTGCCAGCAAGCGGGGACACAACCAAGAGACCCAGTACTTC. The encoded protein is CASKRGHNQETQYF.